The present T cell receptor (beta chain) was sequenced within a study of blood T cell repertoires in COVID-19. Background on the study: Spain, Italy and the United States supplied samples that represented acute and convalescent COVID-19.

The assay was immunoSEQ multiplex PCR, and TCRdb's table has in-frame clones only and misses some. The sample yields roughly 49,000 clones, around 84% seen once. Trimming removed 0 bases from V and 2 bases from J, with 5 bases in between. Germline-derived CDR1 and CDR2 are LNHDA and SQIVND (reference sequence). This CDR3 is built from 14 residues. The rearrangement links TRBV19 to TRBJ2-1, with D perhaps matching TRBD1 (5 bases). Sequencing was carried out using peripheral blood. The sequence was obtained from an older man with active COVID-19. CDR3 DNA: TGTGCCAGTAGTATAGACAGGGCCTACAATGAGCAGTTCTTC. It encodes CASSIDRAYNEQFF.